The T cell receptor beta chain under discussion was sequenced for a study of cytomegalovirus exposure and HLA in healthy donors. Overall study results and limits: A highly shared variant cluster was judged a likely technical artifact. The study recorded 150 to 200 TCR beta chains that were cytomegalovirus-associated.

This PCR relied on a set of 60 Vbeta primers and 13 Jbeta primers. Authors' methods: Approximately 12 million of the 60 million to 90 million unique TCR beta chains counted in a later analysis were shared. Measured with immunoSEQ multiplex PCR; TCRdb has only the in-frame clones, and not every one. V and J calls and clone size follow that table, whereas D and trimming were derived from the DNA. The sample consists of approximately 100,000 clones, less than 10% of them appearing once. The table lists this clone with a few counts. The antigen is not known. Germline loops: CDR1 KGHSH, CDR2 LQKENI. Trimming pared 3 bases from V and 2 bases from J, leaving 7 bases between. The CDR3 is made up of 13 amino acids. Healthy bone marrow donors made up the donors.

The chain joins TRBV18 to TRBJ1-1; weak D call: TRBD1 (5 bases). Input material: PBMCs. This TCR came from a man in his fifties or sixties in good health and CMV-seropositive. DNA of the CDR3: TGTGCCAGCTCACCGGGACTCAACACTGAAGCTTTCTTT. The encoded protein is CASSPGLNTEAFF.